One sample yielded the 28 T cell receptor beta chains listed below, sequenced in a study of T cells after yellow fever vaccination. In TCRdb, the 5' RACE reads were re-called with MiXCR into one record per CDR3 protein. The table shows a few hundred thousand distinct CDR3 sequences, with approximately 18% occurring only once. The source was PBMCs, collected before the yellow fever booster vaccination. These receptors all come from a man aged 18-30 years who received the YFV17D yellow fever vaccine.

The genes are TRBV29-1 and TRBJ2-5, with 12 positions matching TRBD1. This CDR3 is 13 amino acids long. V lost 4 bases to trimming and J lost 5 bases; unmatched junction nucleotides: 2. Germline V gene lookup returns CDR1 SQVTM and CDR2 ANQGSEA. The CDR3 loop is CSVAGTGGETQYF. The CDR3 nucleotides read TGCAGCGTTGCCGGGACAGGGGGCGAGACCCAGTACTTC.

This clonotype was detected only a few times. The genes are TRBV18 and TRBJ1-1, with a possible D match to TRBD1 (5 bases). Germline V gene lookup returns CDR1 KGHSH and CDR2 LQKENI. Trimming pared 0 bases from V and 4 bases from J, leaving 9 bases between. The length of the CDR3 is 14 residues. The DNA of the CDR3 is TGTGCCAGCTCACCACCGAGCCAGGGCACTGAAGCTTTCTTT. As protein: CASSPPSQGTEAFF.

V usage is TRBV18 and J usage is TRBJ2-7, with TRBD1 matching over 9 bases. Germline CDR1 KGHSH, CDR2 LQKENI. The junction had 12 bases not matched to a gene; V was cut back by 6 bases and J by 6 bases. The CDR3 contains 15 residues. The CDR3 nucleotides are TGTGCCAGCTCGCCTCGGGGACAGGGTTCTCGCGAGCAGTACTTC. It translates to CASSPRGQGSREQYF.

The chain links TRBV5-1 to TRBJ1-2; D is unclear. The germline V gene encodes CDR1 SGHRS and CDR2 YFSETQ. Trimming cost V 2 bases and J 1 base, with 6 bases left between them. The CDR3 spans 13 residues. CDR3 amino acids: CASSFGVNYGYTF. CDR3 sequence (DNA): TGCGCCAGCAGCTTCGGCGTTAACTATGGCTACACCTTC.

The chain couples TRBV7-8 to TRBJ2-5, with a possible D match to TRBD1 (5 bases). CDR3 length: 17 residues. The V and J ends lost 5 bases and 5 bases respectively, with 24 bases between them. CDR1 and CDR2 (germline): SGHVS, FQNEAQ. The CDR3 sequence is CASSPLWGTTLRETQYF. In nucleotides, the CDR3 is TGTGCCAGCAGCCCCCTGTGGGGCACAACTCTGAGGGAGACCCAGTACTTC.

The chain couples TRBV30 to TRBJ2-5; D remains unclear. Germline CDR1 reads GTSNPN; CDR2 reads SVGIG (reference sequence). Trimming pared 2 bases from V and 0 bases from J, leaving 4 bases between. CDR3 size: 12 residues. CDR3 sequence: CAWSRDQETQYF. The CDR3 DNA sequence: TGTGCCTGGAGTAGGGACCAAGAGACCCAGTACTTC. Combining the CDR3 with reference TRBV30 and TRBJ2-5 gives the whole variable domain SQTIHQWPATLVQPVGSPLSLECTVEGTSNPNLYWYRQAAGRGLQLLFYSVGIGQISSEVPQNLSASRPQDRQFILSSKKLLLSDSGFYLCAWSRDQETQYFGPGTRLLVL.

The sample holds a few counts of this clonotype. The chain links TRBV6-5 to TRBJ1-6; the match to TRBD1 covers 7 bases. The CDR3 loop spans 14 amino acids. Germline V lookup: CDR1 MNHEY, CDR2 SVGAGI. V dropped 4 bases and J dropped 14; count of bases not matched to a gene: 11. CDR3 bases: TGTGCCAGCAGTTCCACGGGACAGTCCTCATCCCTCCACTTT. Protein: CASSSTGQSSSLHF.

This rearrangement joins TRBV6-5 to TRBJ2-1; 9 bases are a match to TRBD1. J gave up 8 bases and V 6 bases, and 11 bases lay outside the gene matches. This CDR3 comprises 15 residues. From germline, CDR1 is MNHEY and CDR2 SVGAGI. This CDR3 is CASSPPGQGVHEQFF. CDR3 DNA sequence: TGTGCCAGCAGCCCACCGGGACAGGGTGTCCATGAGCAGTTCTTC.

This clonotype turned up a few times. The chain is built from TRBV7-6 and TRBJ2-1; TRBD2 matches 8 bases. This CDR3 comprises 18 residues. The junction had 12 bases not matched to a gene; V was cut back by 0 bases and J by 5 bases. Germline CDR1 reads SGHVS; CDR2 reads FNYEAQ. DNA of the CDR3: TGTGCCAGCAGCTTAGCGCGGGGTGACGGGGGGGCCCACAATGAGCAGTTCTTC. Translating gives CASSLARGDGGAHNEQFF.

This clonotype was observed a few times. The rearrangement uses TRBV10-3 and TRBJ2-5, with D unresolved. Germline values: CDR1 ENHRY, CDR2 SYGVKD. Trimming cost V 8 bases and J 0 bases, with 10 bases left between them. The CDR3 is 13 residues long. The CDR3, as DNA: TGTGCCATCTCAGTGGGGTACCAAGAGACCCAGTACTTC. Translating gives CAISVGYQETQYF.

This clonotype was counted ten times or more. The rearrangement links TRBV7-2 to TRBJ2-3; D is possibly TRBD1 or TRBD2 (5 bases each). Trimming removed 0 bases from V and 2 bases from J, with 9 bases in between. This CDR3 has 15 residues. CDR1 and CDR2 from the germline V gene are SGHTA and FQGNSA. Here the CDR3 reads CASSLAGGNTDTQYF. CDR3 bases: TGTGCCAGCAGCTTAGCTGGGGGAAACACAGATACGCAGTATTTT.

This clonotype was observed a handful of times. The CDR3 protein is CASSVDRANGIQYF. DNA for the CDR3: TGTGCCAGCAGCGTCGACAGGGCCAATGGCATTCAGTACTTC. The rearrangement uses TRBV13 and TRBJ2-4, with 7 bases aligning to TRBD1. The CDR3 is 14 amino acids. The germline gives CDR1 PRHDT, CDR2 FYEKMQ (reference sequence). Trimming cost V 5 bases and J 9 bases; bases outside gene matches: 10.

The chain recombines TRBV2 with TRBJ1-1; a possible D gene is TRBD1 (6 bases). The length of the CDR3 is 14 residues. In germline, CDR1 is SNHLY, CDR2 FYNNEI. With 7 bases removed from V and 5 bases from J, the gap between germline ends came to 17 bases. The CDR3 region is CASTLQGKGTEAFF. DNA of the CDR3: TGTGCCAGCACCCTGCAGGGGAAAGGGACTGAAGCTTTCTTT.

In its sample, this clonotype was seen a few times. V usage is TRBV7-2 and J usage is TRBJ2-5, with 7 positions matching TRBD2. Per the germline V gene, CDR1 is SGHTA and CDR2 is FQGNSA. The CDR3 has 15 residues. J was trimmed by 5 bases and V by 0 bases; bases with no gene match: 6. CDR3 loop: CASSLAHLAEETQYF. The CDR3 DNA follows: TGTGCCAGCAGCTTAGCGCATCTAGCGGAGGAGACCCAGTACTTC.

The V call is TRBV20-1, the J call TRBJ2-7; 7 bases line up with TRBD1. CDR1 DFQATT and CDR2 SNEGSKA come from the germline V gene (reference sequence). The length of the CDR3 is 13 residues. The CDR3 reads CSCLTGDAYEQYF. The CDR3 coding sequence is TGCAGCTGTTTAACAGGGGATGCCTACGAGCAGTACTTC.

The chain couples TRBV20-1 to TRBJ2-1, with 10 bases aligning to TRBD2. The CDR3 is 14 amino acids. V shed 6 bases, J shed 6 bases, and the junction held 8 bases outside the gene matches. Germline V CDR1 and CDR2: DFQATT, SNEGSKA (reference sequence). The CDR3, as DNA: TGCAGTGCCCTCCGTGGACTAGCGGTCAATGAGCAGTTCTTC. Translated: CSALRGLAVNEQFF.

Only a few counts were recorded for this clonotype. The rearrangement joins TRBV7-2 to TRBJ2-5; the D gene could be TRBD1 or TRBD2 (6 bases each). Germline V gene sequence: CDR1 SGHTA, CDR2 FQGNSA. The CDR3 consists of 15 residues. Trimming shortened V by 1 base and J by 5 bases, and 14 bases separated the two germline ends. The CDR3 DNA reads TGTGCCAGCAGCTTAGGGCCAGGGGAGGTCGAGACCCAGTACTTC. Protein: CASSLGPGEVETQYF.

The chain carries TRBV5-1 and TRBJ1-2, with D perhaps TRBD1 (6 bases). CDR1 is SGHRS and CDR2 is YFSETQ in the germline V gene. Trimming pared 5 bases from V and 4 bases from J, leaving 15 bases between. The CDR3 extends over 14 amino acids. DNA of the CDR3: TGCGCCAGCAGTCCGACCGGACAGACCTATGGCTACACCTTC. It codes for CASSPTGQTYGYTF. Based on the CDR3 plus reference TRBV5-1 and TRBJ1-2, the full variable domain is KAGVTQTPRYLIKTRGQQVTLSCSPISGHRSVSWYQQTPGQGLQFLFEYFSETQRNKGNFPGRFSGRQFSNSRSEMNVSTLELGDSALYLCASSPTGQTYGYTFGSGTRLTVV.

A few counts support this clonotype. The rearrangement uses TRBV15 and TRBJ2-1; the match to TRBD2 covers 10 bases. The junction had 12 bases not matched to a gene; V was cut back by 1 base and J by 6 bases. Germline V gene lookup returns CDR1 LNHNV and CDR2 YYDKDF (reference sequence). The CDR3 is 18 residues long. The CDR3 coding sequence is TGTGCCACCAGCAGAGTAGGGGCTCTAGCGGGAGAGTTCAATGAGCAGTTCTTC. The encoded protein is CATSRVGALAGEFNEQFF.

The chain recombines TRBV7-2 with TRBJ1-2; D is ambiguous. Trimming stripped 5 bases from V and 5 bases from J, with 12 bases between. Germline lookup yields CDR1 SGHTA and CDR2 FQGNSA. The CDR3 sequence is 13 residues long. The CDR3 protein is CASSPYGPYGYTF. The CDR3 DNA is TGTGCCAGCAGCCCATACGGGCCGTATGGCTACACCTTC.

This chain uses TRBV4-3 with TRBJ1-4; TRBD1 might be the D (6 bases). The germline CDR1 and CDR2 sequences are LGHNA and YSLEER. The ends were cut back, 2 bases at V and 8 bases at J, with 15 bases in the middle. The CDR3 runs to 15 residues. DNA for the CDR3: TGCGCCAGCAGCCAAACGGGACAAACCGGGGAAAAACTGTTTTTT. It is translated as CASSQTGQTGEKLFF.

This chain connects TRBV7-9 to TRBJ2-2, with unresolved D. The CDR3 runs to 16 residues. Per the germline V gene, CDR1 is SEHNR and CDR2 is FQNEAQ (reference sequence). The V gene lost 5 bases and the J gene lost 3 bases, with 16 bases spanning the gap. Here the CDR3 DNA reads TGTGCCAGCAGCCTTACCCGGACGGGCTACACCGGGGAGCTGTTTTTT. This translates into CASSLTRTGYTGELFF. The full variable domain, in which reference TRBV7-9 and TRBJ2-2 provide the parts outside the CDR3, is DTGVSQNPRHKITKRGQNVTFRCDPISEHNRLYWYRQTLGQGPEFLTYFQNEAQLEKSRLLSDRFSAERPKGSFSTLEIQRTEQGDSAMYLCASSLTRTGYTGELFFGEGSRLTVL.

The chain combines TRBV14 with TRBJ1-6; no reliable D call. Trimming cost V 3 bases and J 7 bases, with 13 bases left between them. CDR1 and CDR2 (germline): SGHDN, FVKESK. This CDR3 comprises 15 residues. The CDR3 sequence is CASSQSFTPNSPLHF. The CDR3 DNA follows: TGTGCCAGCAGCCAGTCTTTCACCCCCAATTCACCCCTCCACTTT. The full variable domain, rest sourced from reference TRBV14 and TRBJ1-6, is EAGVTQFPSHSVIEKGQTVTLRCDPISGHDNLYWYRRVMGKEIKFLLHFVKESKQDESGMPNNRFLAERTGGTYSTLKVQPAELEDSGVYFCASSQSFTPNSPLHFGNGTRLTVT.

In this sample, this clonotype turned up a few times. This chain connects TRBV7-6 to TRBJ2-5, with D tentatively TRBD2 (7 bases). CDR1 is SGHVS and CDR2 is FNYEAQ in the germline V gene. The CDR3 spans 19 residues. Trimming pared 1 base from V and 1 base from J, leaving 22 bases between. The CDR3 DNA follows: TGTGCCAGCAGCTTAGTCTGGGATCTGGCGGGGGCGACCCAAGAGACCCAGTACTTC. Encoded protein: CASSLVWDLAGATQETQYF.

This clonotype was recorded many times. The J gene is TRBJ2-5, the V gene TRBV29-1; maybe TRBD1 (6 bases). CDR3 length: 15 amino acids. Germline V gene sequence: CDR1 SQVTM, CDR2 ANQGSEA. The germline V and J ends were trimmed by 4 bases and 5 bases, with 20 bases remaining between them. CDR3: CSVVFPARGGETQYF. CDR3 DNA: TGCAGCGTTGTTTTCCCGGCCAGGGGTGGGGAGACCCAGTACTTC.

This clonotype showed up just a few times. Germline is not matched at one junction end, which may reflect a read error. J is TRBJ1-2 and V is TRBV12-3 or TRBV12-4; tentatively, D is TRBD1 (5 bases). The CDR3 is made up of 11 amino acids. The chain's CDR3 is CASSFTRDPSF. In DNA, the CDR3 is TGTGCCAGCAGTTTCACCAGGGACCCGTCCTTC.

This clonotype was counted a few times. The rearrangement links TRBV5-1 to TRBJ2-5; D uncertain. Trimming stripped 7 bases from V and 1 base from J, with 14 bases between. The germline gives CDR1 SGHRS, CDR2 YFSETQ. The length of the CDR3 is 14 residues. The CDR3 coding sequence is TGCGCCAGCCACTCGGGCACTCTCCAAGAGACCCAGTACTTC. Residues: CASHSGTLQETQYF.

The rearrangement joins TRBV20-1 to TRBJ2-3; D gene unclear. The germline V and J ends were trimmed by 3 bases and 1 base, with 14 bases remaining between them. CDR3 length equals 15 residues. Germline values: CDR1 DFQATT, CDR2 SNEGSKA (reference sequence). CDR3 in amino acids: CSARTHGQGTDTQYF. CDR3 DNA sequence: TGCAGTGCTAGGACACACGGGCAGGGCACAGATACGCAGTATTTT.